The 21 T cell receptor beta chains below were found in one sample sequenced in a study of human T cells and chemical hapten exposure (dated by TCRdb to the early 2020s). To prepare the library, RACE was applied. The instrument was a NextSeq 500. Using fastp at Q25 and MiXCR, TCRdb reprocessed the public reads and kept productive beta chains. For every CDR3 protein sequence, its rows merge into one entry that carries the most common genes and DNA. This sample is represented by 80,000 to 95,000 distinct CDR3 sequences; roughly 10% of them were singletons. Around 1.5% of the sample comes from the top ten. This sample's time point label indicates: patch test 2, 6 weeks after DPC sensitization. The treatment or condition label on this specimen signifies: therapeutic diphenylcyclopropenone sensitization with weekly scalp DPC. Source: whole blood, taken in connection with sensitization to the hapten diphenylcyclopropenone (DPC). These receptor sequences come from a man between 18 and 29 years old with alopecia areata. Some clones in this sample may be carry-over from other donors' samples.

In this sample, this clonotype turned up a few times. The chain carries TRBV3-1 and TRBJ1-6; 10 nucleotides match TRBD1. Germline lookup yields CDR1 LGHDT and CDR2 YNNKEL (reference sequence). Trimming cost V 2 bases and J 7 bases; bases outside gene matches: 5. This CDR3 region has 16 residues. The CDR3 nucleotides are TGTGCCAGCAGCCAACCACGGACAGGGGGGAATTCACCCCTCCACTTT. Protein product: CASSQPRTGGNSPLHF.

The sample holds many counts of this clonotype. The rearrangement joins TRBV19 to TRBJ2-2; no clear D gene. The V gene lost 1 base and the J gene lost 4 bases, with 1 base spanning the gap. The CDR3 extends over 12 amino acids. Germline CDR1 is LNHDA and CDR2 is SQIVND (reference sequence). The CDR3 sequence is CASSIGTGELFF. For the CDR3, the DNA is TGTGCCAGTAGTATAGGCACCGGGGAGCTGTTTTTT.

The chain links TRBV7-2 to TRBJ2-1; a possible D gene is TRBD1 (5 bases). This CDR3 has 14 residues. V gave up 0 bases and J gave up 7 bases, with 10 bases separating them. The germline gives CDR1 SGHTA, CDR2 FQGNSA. CDR3 DNA sequence: TGTGCCAGCAGCTTAGCAACTCCAGGGAATGAGCAGTTCTTC. Amino acid sequence: CASSLATPGNEQFF.

V and J are TRBV5-4 and TRBJ2-7, with 8 bases identical to TRBD1. Germline V gene data show CDR1 as SGHNT and CDR2 as YYREEE (reference sequence). There are 15 residues in the CDR3. Germline trimming cut 4 bases from V and 1 base from J; bases unmatched to any gene: 7. The CDR3 is CASSPGQASSYEQYV. The CDR3 DNA sequence: TGTGCCAGCAGCCCGGGACAGGCGAGTTCCTACGAGCAGTACGTC.

This clonotype was picked up many times. V gene TRBV11-2 combines with J gene TRBJ2-3; 8 bases align to TRBD1. The germline V gene encodes CDR1 SGHAT and CDR2 FQNNGV. The CDR3 loop spans 15 amino acids. V trimming: 5 bases; J trimming: 0 bases; junction bases outside the gene matches: 4. The CDR3, as DNA: TGTGCCAGCAGCCCAGGGGGCGGTAGCACAGATACGCAGTATTTT. Protein product: CASSPGGGSTDTQYF.

V and J are TRBV6-2 or TRBV6-3 and TRBJ2-1; 10 bases are shared with TRBD2. Trimming removed 0 bases from V and 9 bases from J; junction bases left unmatched: 8. Germline V gives CDR1 MNHEY, CDR2 SVGEGT. There are 16 residues in the CDR3. In DNA form, the CDR3 reads TGTGCCAGCAGTTACTCGTCCAGCGGGGGGGCCGGTGAGCAGTTCTTC. Amino acid sequence: CASSYSSSGGAGEQFF.

This clonotype was counted a few times. The rearrangement joins TRBV7-3 to TRBJ2-1; no firm D call. The CDR3 contains 13 residues. The germline V gene encodes CDR1 SGHTA and CDR2 FQGTGA. Trimming took 5 bases from V and 6 from J, leaving 11 bases between them. CDR3 bases: TGTGCCAGCAGCCCCGACATCTCCAATGAGCAGTTCTTC. This gives the protein CASSPDISNEQFF.

This clonotype has at least ten counts. The gene calls are TRBV29-1 and TRBJ1-5; D gene unclear. With 4 bases removed from V and 9 bases from J, the gap between germline ends came to 13 bases. This CDR3 is 12 amino acids long. CDR1 and CDR2 from the germline V gene are SQVTM and ANQGSEA. CDR3 bases: TGCAGCGTTGTGGCAGACCGGGGGCCCCAGCATTTT. Amino acid sequence: CSVVADRGPQHF. Together with reference TRBV29-1 and TRBJ1-5, the CDR3 gives the full variable domain: SAVISQKPSRDICQRGTSLTIQCQVDSQVTMMFWYRQQPGQSLTLIATANQGSEATYESGFVIDKFPISRPNLTFSTLTVSNMSPEDSSIYLCSVVADRGPQHFGDGTRLSIL.

The chain combines TRBV20-1 with TRBJ2-3, with 7 bases that match TRBD1. Looked up from germline, CDR1 is DFQATT and CDR2 is SNEGSKA (reference sequence). The V gene end was trimmed by 3 bases and the J gene end by 6 bases; junction bases not matched to a gene: 9. The CDR3 contains 14 residues. CDR3 loop: CSASMARGQDTQYF. As DNA, the CDR3 is TGCAGTGCTAGTATGGCGAGGGGGCAGGATACGCAGTATTTT.

V is TRBV4-3 and J is TRBJ2-1; TRBD1 might be the D (5 bases). CDR1 is LGHNA, CDR2 YSLEER, per germline. The length of the CDR3 is 13 residues. V dropped 4 bases and J dropped 8 bases, with 12 bases sitting between them. DNA for the CDR3: TGCGCCAGCAGCCCACCAGGGTTGGATGAGCAGTTCTTC. Residues: CASSPPGLDEQFF.

This clonotype showed up just a few times. The chain links TRBV12-3 or TRBV12-4 to TRBJ2-2; the D is unclear. V was trimmed by 5 bases and J by 1 base, leaving 8 bases between them. The CDR3 has 14 residues. This CDR3 reads CASSLSQNTGELFF. The CDR3 region has the DNA TGTGCCAGCAGTCTTTCCCAGAACACCGGGGAGCTGTTTTTT.

This clonotype was seen only a few times. V is TRBV7-6 and J is TRBJ2-1; a possible D gene is TRBD2 (7 bases). This CDR3 is built from 18 residues. The ends were cut back, 1 base at V and 1 base at J, with 17 bases in the middle. Germline V gives CDR1 SGHVS, CDR2 FNYEAQ. This CDR3 is CASSLVRWGGLSYNEQFF. CDR3 coding DNA: TGTGCCAGCAGCTTAGTGAGGTGGGGGGGCCTTTCCTACAATGAGCAGTTCTTC.

This clonotype was found many times. This chain links TRBV6-4 with TRBJ2-7; 9 bases agree with TRBD1. Germline V gene lookup returns CDR1 MRHNA and CDR2 SNTAGT. The CDR3 runs 14 residues. V was pared by 5 bases and J by 5 bases, with 7 bases of the junction left unmatched. Written as DNA, the CDR3 is TGTGCCAGCAGTCTCCGGGACAGGGTCAACGAGCAGTACGTC. This codes for CASSLRDRVNEQYV.

This clonotype was recorded a few times. The chain links TRBV4-3 to TRBJ2-1; D gene unclear. The V gene lost 2 bases and the J gene lost 3 bases, with 5 bases spanning the gap. The CDR3 has 13 residues. In germline, CDR1 is LGHNA, CDR2 YSLEER. CDR3 amino acids: CASSQFSYNEQFF. The CDR3 nucleotides read TGCGCCAGCAGCCAATTTAGCTACAATGAGCAGTTCTTC.

The sample holds a few counts of this clonotype. V and J are TRBV6-2 or TRBV6-3 and TRBJ2-1; 13 bases are shared with TRBD2. This CDR3 comprises 16 residues. Trimming cost V 2 bases and J 4 bases; bases outside gene matches: 2. Germline V gene data show CDR1 as MNHEY and CDR2 as SVGEGT. CDR3 sequence: CASSYAGLAGYNEQFF. Here the CDR3 DNA reads TGTGCCAGCAGTTACGCGGGACTAGCGGGATACAATGAGCAGTTCTTC.

This sequence joins TRBV7-6 and TRBJ1-1, with D hard to call. The CDR3 is made up of 13 amino acids. CDR1 and CDR2 from the germline V gene are SGHVS and FNYEAQ. Deletions cut 5 bases from V and 6 bases from J, with 13 bases between. The CDR3 region has the DNA TGTGCCAGCAGCCCTATTTTGGGCCCTGAAGCTTTCTTT. This encodes CASSPILGPEAFF.

This clonotype appeared once. An end of the junction does not agree with germline; a read error may underlie this. The rearrangement links TRBV5-1 to TRBJ2-7, with a weak D call TRBD1 (6 bases). This CDR3 spans 14 amino acids. From germline, CDR1 is SGHRS and CDR2 YFSETQ. The CDR3 nucleotides are TGCGCCAGCAGCTTGACAGGGAGCTCCTACGAGCGGTACTTC. It codes for CASSLTGSSYERYF.

This clonotype was picked up many times. The V call is TRBV7-2, the J call TRBJ2-2; tentative D call: TRBD2 (6 bases). Germline V gene lookup returns CDR1 SGHTA and CDR2 FQGNSA. The CDR3 has 16 amino acids. V lost 5 bases to trimming and J lost 4 bases, with 17 bases between them. Here the CDR3 reads CASSREGGWGTGELFF. The CDR3 DNA sequence: TGTGCCAGCAGCCGCGAGGGAGGCTGGGGCACCGGGGAGCTGTTTTTT.

This clonotype was picked up many times. This rearrangement joins TRBV20-1 to TRBJ2-3, with 8 positions matching TRBD2. The germline gives CDR1 DFQATT, CDR2 SNEGSKA (reference sequence). This CDR3 has 19 amino acids. As DNA, the CDR3 is TGCAAGGGGAAAAAGTGTCGGCGGGGGGCCTCCCCAGAAACAGATACGCAGTATTTT. This gives the protein CKGKKCRRGASPETDTQYF.

This clonotype was counted ten times or more. The chain couples TRBV29-1 to TRBJ2-2, with D maybe TRBD1 (5 bases). The CDR3 totals 13 residues. V was pared by 7 bases and J by 7 bases, with 16 bases between. Germline CDR1 is SQVTM and CDR2 is ANQGSEA. The CDR3, as DNA: TGCAGCGGAAGTCAGCCGCAGGGCGGGGAGCTGTTTTTT. Encoded protein: CSGSQPQGGELFF.

This clonotype came up many times. The chain combines TRBV18 with TRBJ1-1; 8 nucleotides align to TRBD1. V trimming: 3 bases; J trimming: 3 bases; junction bases outside the gene matches: 6. The CDR3 is 15 residues long. In germline, CDR1 is KGHSH, CDR2 LQKENI. CDR3 protein: CASSPQTGADTEAFF. The CDR3 DNA sequence: TGTGCCAGCTCACCCCAGACAGGGGCGGACACTGAAGCTTTCTTT.